This TCR beta chain is from a study of Ad26.COV2.S vaccination and SARS-CoV-2 variants. Study outcomes and limitations: Breadth of non-spike TCRs did not differ between vaccinees and placebo recipients. Reports say spike-specific CD8+ and CD4+ T cell responses covered substantial breadth after vaccination.

The CDR3 length is 12 residues. Germline assignment: CDR1 SGHDT and CDR2 YYEEEE. J gave up 10 bases and V 4 bases, and 5 bases lay outside the gene matches. Specified treatment: some 20 received Ad26.COV2.S at low or high dose, single or two shots; five or six received placebo; per-sample allocation not given. Material that was analyzed had been drawn on day 63 after the first vaccine or placebo injection. As concerns this clone: As yet, its antigen is unknown.

The data were produced by immunoSEQ multiplex PCR, yet TCRdb's version contains in-frame clones alone and is incomplete. The table lists about 330,000 clones, approximately 87% of them singletons. This sequence originates from a person aged 18-65 years who received the Ad26.COV2.S COVID-19 vaccine or a placebo. The chain joins TRBV5-6 to TRBJ1-1, with 9 bases that match TRBD1. This specimen was peripheral blood, taken in a trial of Ad26.COV2.S vaccine versus placebo. The CDR3 sequence: CASSQPTGGAFF. DNA for the CDR3: TGTGCCAGCAGCCAACCGACAGGGGGAGCTTTCTTT.